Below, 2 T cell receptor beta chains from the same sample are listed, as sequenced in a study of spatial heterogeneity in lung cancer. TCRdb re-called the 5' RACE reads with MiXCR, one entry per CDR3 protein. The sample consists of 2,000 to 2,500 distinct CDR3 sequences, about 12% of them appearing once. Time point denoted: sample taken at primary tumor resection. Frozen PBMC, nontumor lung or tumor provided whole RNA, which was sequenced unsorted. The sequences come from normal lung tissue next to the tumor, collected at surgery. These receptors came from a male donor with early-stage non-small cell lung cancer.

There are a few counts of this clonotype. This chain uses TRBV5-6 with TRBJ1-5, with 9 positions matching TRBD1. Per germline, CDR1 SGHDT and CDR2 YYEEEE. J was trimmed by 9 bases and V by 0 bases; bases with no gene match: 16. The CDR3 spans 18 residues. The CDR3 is CASSLGSPGQGKGMPQHF. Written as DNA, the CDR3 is TGTGCCAGCAGCTTGGGATCGCCGGGACAGGGAAAGGGAATGCCCCAGCATTTT.

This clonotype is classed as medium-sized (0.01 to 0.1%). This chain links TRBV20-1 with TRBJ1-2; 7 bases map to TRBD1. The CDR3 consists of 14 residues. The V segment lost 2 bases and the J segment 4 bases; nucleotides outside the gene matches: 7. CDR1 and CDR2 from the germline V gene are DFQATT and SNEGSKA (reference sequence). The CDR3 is CSARKTGISYGYTF. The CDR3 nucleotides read TGCAGTGCTAGAAAGACAGGGATCAGCTATGGCTACACCTTC.